These 18 T cell receptor beta chains were all obtained from the same sample, sequenced in a study of human T cells and chemical hapten exposure. Time point described: pre-sensitization, week 0. Treatment in this sample: therapeutic diphenylcyclopropenone sensitization with weekly scalp DPC. TCRdb redid the calling of the RACE reads with MiXCR, one entry per CDR3 protein. The sample has about 250,000 distinct CDR3 sequences, roughly 7.7% seen once; the top ten hold less than 1.5%. The sample was whole blood, taken in connection with sensitization to the hapten diphenylcyclopropenone (DPC). These TCRs come from a man aged 18 to 30 with alopecia areata. Some clones in this sample may be carry-over from other donors' samples.

This clonotype was seen many times. The rearrangement joins TRBV7-2 to TRBJ1-2; 7 bases agree with TRBD1. V was pared by 5 bases and J by 5 bases, with 14 bases of the junction left unmatched. CDR1 is SGHTA and CDR2 is FQGNSA in the germline V gene. CDR3 size: 16 residues. DNA for the CDR3: TGTGCCAGCAGCCGCTACGATAGACAGGGTGATTATGGCTACACCTTC. This sequence encodes CASSRYDRQGDYGYTF.

This clonotype was found a few times. The V gene is TRBV6-5, the J gene TRBJ2-2; 7 nucleotides align to TRBD1. This CDR3 region has 15 residues. V was clipped by 0 bases and J by 6 bases; unmatched bases: 4. Germline assignment: CDR1 MNHEY and CDR2 SVGAGI. CDR3 in DNA: TGTGCCAGCAGTTACTCGAGAGGGGGCTCCGGGGAGCTGTTTTTT. Translation gives CASSYSRGGSGELFF.

This clonotype has more than one count but fewer than ten. CDR3 loop: CASSFGDRTLQETQYF. The CDR3 DNA reads TGTGCCAGCAGCTTTGGGGACAGGACCCTCCAAGAGACCCAGTACTTC. The rearrangement links TRBV5-4 to TRBJ2-5; 8 positions agree with TRBD1. V dropped 2 bases and J dropped 1; count of bases not matched to a gene: 7. Germline loops: CDR1 SGHNT, CDR2 YYREEE (reference sequence). The CDR3 covers 16 residues.

There are many counts of this clonotype. This sequence joins TRBV6-5 and TRBJ2-1, with D perhaps TRBD2 (6 bases). CDR1 and CDR2 from the germline V gene are MNHEY and SVGAGI. The CDR3 is made up of 16 amino acids. V was clipped by 0 bases and J by 6 bases, with 15 bases between them. The DNA of the CDR3 is TGTGCCAGCAGTTACTCGAAGGGTTCTAGCGTCAATGAGCAGTTCTTC. As protein: CASSYSKGSSVNEQFF.

Only a few counts were recorded for this clonotype. This chain links TRBV20-1 with TRBJ1-5; D is uncertain. CDR1 and CDR2 (germline): DFQATT, SNEGSKA (reference sequence). This CDR3 spans 15 amino acids. V was trimmed by 0 bases and J by 0 bases, leaving 9 bases between them. CDR3: CSARDLTRSNQPQHF. CDR3 coding DNA: TGCAGTGCTAGAGACCTCACCCGTAGCAATCAGCCCCAGCATTTT.

Ten or more counts support this clonotype. The chain couples TRBV5-1 to TRBJ1-5; no reliable D call. Germline assignment: CDR1 SGHRS and CDR2 YFSETQ. The CDR3 covers 15 residues. With 0 bases removed from V and 0 bases from J, the gap between germline ends came to 7 bases. The CDR3 region has the DNA TGCGCCAGCAGCTTGGCCGGGGATAGCAATCAGCCCCAGCATTTT. Translation: CASSLAGDSNQPQHF.

The genes are TRBV6-5 and TRBJ2-5; D gene ambiguous. The CDR3 is 13 residues long. V was cut by 5 bases and J by 2 bases, with 9 bases left in between. Germline V gene sequence: CDR1 MNHEY, CDR2 SVGAGI. The CDR3 DNA reads TGTGCCAGCAGTCTTCAGATTCAAGAGACCCAGTACTTC. Protein product: CASSLQIQETQYF.

Ten or more counts support this clonotype. This chain connects TRBV12-3 or TRBV12-4 to TRBJ1-3, with unresolved D. The CDR3 length is 14 residues. V was shortened by 2 bases and J by 5 bases, with 10 bases between the two germline ends. The CDR3 reads CASSLYAERNTIYF. The CDR3 DNA reads TGTGCCAGCAGTTTATATGCAGAAAGAAACACCATATATTTT.

The rearrangement joins TRBV7-2 to TRBJ2-4, with D tentatively TRBD1 or TRBD2 (6 bases each). Germline-derived CDR1 and CDR2 are SGHTA and FQGNSA. This CDR3 contains 14 residues. V lost 6 bases to trimming and J lost 8 bases, with 17 bases between them. The CDR3 coding sequence is TGTGCCAGCAGAACAGGAGGAGGGGGAGACATTCAGTACTTC. Translated, it gives CASRTGGGGDIQYF.

This clonotype occurred a few times. The CDR3 protein is CASSFWTENTEAFF. The DNA for the CDR3 is TGCGCCAGCAGCTTTTGGACAGAGAACACTGAAGCTTTCTTT. The chain links TRBV4-1 to TRBJ1-1; D may be TRBD1 (6 bases). The CDR3 has 14 amino acids. V was clipped by 5 bases and J by 1 base, with 11 bases between them. The germline V gene encodes CDR1 MGHRA and CDR2 YSYEKL.

This clonotype has more than one count but fewer than ten. This chain connects TRBV5-1 to TRBJ1-1, with a possible D match to TRBD1 (5 bases). CDR1 is SGHRS, CDR2 YFSETQ, per germline. The CDR3 length is 13 residues. Between the trimmed V and J ends, which lost 6 bases and 4 bases, there was a span of 13 bases. The CDR3 bases are TGCGCCAGCATTAAACCAGGGTCCACTGAAGCTTTCTTT. Amino acids: CASIKPGSTEAFF.

This clonotype showed up just a few times. The genes are TRBV27 and TRBJ1-1; no clear D. Per the germline V gene, CDR1 is MNHEY and CDR2 is SMNVEV (reference sequence). CDR3 size: 13 residues. Trimming took 3 bases from V and 1 from J, leaving 6 bases between them. The CDR3 DNA sequence: TGTGCCAGCAGTTTTTCCAGGAACACTGAAGCTTTCTTT. Residues: CASSFSRNTEAFF.

The chain joins TRBV2 to TRBJ1-2; no reliable D call. V was shortened by 2 bases and J by 5 bases, with 0 bases between the two germline ends. Looked up from germline, CDR1 is SNHLY and CDR2 is FYNNEI. The CDR3 consists of 10 residues. The CDR3 loop is CASSEYGYTF. The CDR3 DNA sequence: TGTGCCAGCAGTGAATATGGCTACACCTTC.

The rearrangement uses TRBV9 and TRBJ2-1; 7 positions agree with TRBD1. The CDR3 has 15 residues. Germline-derived CDR1 and CDR2 are SGDLS and YYNGEE. V was pared by 2 bases and J by 0 bases, with 2 bases of the junction left unmatched. The CDR3 nucleotides read TGTGCCAGCAGCGTTACAGGGGCCTCCTACAATGAGCAGTTCTTC. Residues: CASSVTGASYNEQFF.

This clonotype was recorded at least ten times. CDR3 residues: CASSPSETQYF. CDR3 in DNA: TGTGCCAGCAGTCCCTCAGAGACCCAGTACTTC. The J gene is TRBJ2-5, the V gene TRBV12-3 or TRBV12-4; D remains unclear. CDR3 size: 11 residues. V dropped 5 bases and J dropped 4 bases, with 5 bases sitting between them.

The chain couples TRBV4-1 to TRBJ2-4; TRBD2 matches 14 bases. This CDR3 comprises 18 residues. Germline values: CDR1 MGHRA, CDR2 YSYEKL. With 3 bases clipped from V and 0 bases from J, the junction kept 4 bases outside the gene matches. CDR3 DNA sequence: TGCGCCAGCAGCCACGGACTAGCGGGAGGCCTAGCCAAAAACATTCAGTACTTC. Translation gives CASSHGLAGGLAKNIQYF.

This chain links TRBV3-1 with TRBJ2-5, with 12 bases fitting TRBD2. This CDR3 spans 16 amino acids. The ends lost 4 bases at V and 7 bases at J; junction bases unmatched: 10. Germline values: CDR1 LGHDT, CDR2 YNNKEL (reference sequence). The CDR3 region is CASSPGWTSGVRTQYF. In DNA, the CDR3 is TGTGCCAGCAGCCCGGGGTGGACTAGCGGGGTCCGGACCCAGTACTTC.

In its sample, this clonotype was seen a few times. The J gene is TRBJ2-2, the V gene TRBV27; no clear D. This CDR3 region has 14 residues. Germline CDR1 reads MNHEY; CDR2 reads SMNVEV (reference sequence). Between the trimmed V and J ends, which lost 10 bases and 7 bases, there was a span of 19 bases. In DNA, the CDR3 is TGTGCCACCACCCGGTTGGCAGACGACGGGGAGCTGTTTTTT. Translating gives CATTRLADDGELFF.